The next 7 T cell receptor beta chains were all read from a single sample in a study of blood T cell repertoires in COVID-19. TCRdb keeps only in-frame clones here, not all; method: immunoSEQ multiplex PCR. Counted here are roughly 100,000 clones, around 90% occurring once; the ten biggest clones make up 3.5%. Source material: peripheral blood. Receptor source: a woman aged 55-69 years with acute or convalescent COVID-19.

CDR3 in DNA: TGCGCCAGCAGTGCTCAGCGGGAGGAGGGCGGGAATACGCAGTATTTT. Its translation is CASSAQREEGGNTQYF. The V call is TRBV10-2, the J call TRBJ2-3, with 9 bases fitting TRBD2. Germline CDR1 WSHSY, CDR2 SAAADI. The CDR3 spans 16 residues. Losses at the gene ends were 4 bases for V and 7 bases for J; bases not matched to a gene: 12.

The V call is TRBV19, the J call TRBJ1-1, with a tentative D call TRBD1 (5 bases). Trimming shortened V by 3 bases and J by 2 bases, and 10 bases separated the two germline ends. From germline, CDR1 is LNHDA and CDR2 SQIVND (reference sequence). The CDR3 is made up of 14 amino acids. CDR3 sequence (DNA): TGTGCCAGTAGTATGGACATTTCTAACACTGAAGCTTTCTTT. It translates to CASSMDISNTEAFF. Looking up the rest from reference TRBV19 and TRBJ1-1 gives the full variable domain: DGGITQSPKYLFRKEGQNVTLSCEQNLNHDAMYWYRQDPGQGLRLIYYSQIVNDFQKGDIAEGYSVSREKKESFPLTVTSAQKNPTAFYLCASSMDISNTEAFFGQGTRLTVV.

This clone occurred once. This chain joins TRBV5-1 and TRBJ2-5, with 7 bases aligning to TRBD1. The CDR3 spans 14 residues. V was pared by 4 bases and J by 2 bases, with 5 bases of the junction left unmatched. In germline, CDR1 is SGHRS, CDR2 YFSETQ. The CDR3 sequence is CASSMGTAQETQYF. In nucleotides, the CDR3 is TGCGCCAGCAGCATGGGGACAGCGCAAGAGACCCAGTACTTC.

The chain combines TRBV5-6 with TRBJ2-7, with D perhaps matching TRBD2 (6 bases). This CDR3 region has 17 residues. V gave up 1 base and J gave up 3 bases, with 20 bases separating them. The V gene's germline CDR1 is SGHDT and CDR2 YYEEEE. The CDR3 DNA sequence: TGTGCCAGCAGCTTGTGGGGCCCCGGGGGATTTATCTACGAGCAGTACGTC. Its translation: CASSLWGPGGFIYEQYV.

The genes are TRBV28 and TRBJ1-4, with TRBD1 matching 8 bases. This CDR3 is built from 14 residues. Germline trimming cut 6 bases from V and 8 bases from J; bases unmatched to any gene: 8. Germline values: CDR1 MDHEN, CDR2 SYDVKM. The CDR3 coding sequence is TGTGCCAGCAGCCCCAGGGGGCTTGGGGAAAAACTGTTTTTT. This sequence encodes CASSPRGLGEKLFF.

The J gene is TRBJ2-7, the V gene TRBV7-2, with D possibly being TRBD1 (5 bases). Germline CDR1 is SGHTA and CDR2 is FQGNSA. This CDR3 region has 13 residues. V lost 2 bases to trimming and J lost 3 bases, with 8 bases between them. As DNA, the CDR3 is TGTGCCAGCAGCTTACAGGGTGGCTACGAGCAGTACGTC. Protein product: CASSLQGGYEQYV.

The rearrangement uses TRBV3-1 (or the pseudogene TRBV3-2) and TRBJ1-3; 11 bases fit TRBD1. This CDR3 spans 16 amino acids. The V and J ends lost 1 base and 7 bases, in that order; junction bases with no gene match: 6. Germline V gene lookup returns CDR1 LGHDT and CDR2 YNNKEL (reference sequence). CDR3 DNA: TGTGCCAGCAGCCAAGCCAGGGGACAGGGGGAGAACACCATATATTTT. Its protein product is CASSQARGQGENTIYF.